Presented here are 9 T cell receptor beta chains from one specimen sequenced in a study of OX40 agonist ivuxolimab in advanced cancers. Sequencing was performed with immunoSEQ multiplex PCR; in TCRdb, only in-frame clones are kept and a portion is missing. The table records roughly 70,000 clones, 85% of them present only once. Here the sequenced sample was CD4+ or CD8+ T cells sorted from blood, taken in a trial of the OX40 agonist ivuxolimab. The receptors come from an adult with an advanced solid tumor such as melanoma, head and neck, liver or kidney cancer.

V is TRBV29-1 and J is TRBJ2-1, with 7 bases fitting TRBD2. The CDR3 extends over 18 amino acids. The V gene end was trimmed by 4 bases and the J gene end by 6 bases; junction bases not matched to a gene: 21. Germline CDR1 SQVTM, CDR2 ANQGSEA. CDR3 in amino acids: CSVGRGVWEGSLANEQFF. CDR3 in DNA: TGCAGCGTTGGTCGGGGAGTGTGGGAGGGCTCCCTCGCCAATGAGCAGTTCTTC.

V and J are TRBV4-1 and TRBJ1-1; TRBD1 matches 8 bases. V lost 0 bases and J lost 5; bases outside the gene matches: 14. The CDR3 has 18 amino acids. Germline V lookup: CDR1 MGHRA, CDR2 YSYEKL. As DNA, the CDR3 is TGCGCCAGCAGCCAAGATCGACCTTGGCAGGGGGCGGGAACTGAAGCTTTCTTT. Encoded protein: CASSQDRPWQGAGTEAFF.

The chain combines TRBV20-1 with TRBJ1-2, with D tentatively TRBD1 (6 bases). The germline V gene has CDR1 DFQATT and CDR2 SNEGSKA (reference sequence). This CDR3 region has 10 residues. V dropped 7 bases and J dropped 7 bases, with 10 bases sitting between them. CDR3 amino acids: CSGGRGGYTF. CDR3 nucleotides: TGCAGTGGGGGGCGAGGTGGCTACACCTTC.

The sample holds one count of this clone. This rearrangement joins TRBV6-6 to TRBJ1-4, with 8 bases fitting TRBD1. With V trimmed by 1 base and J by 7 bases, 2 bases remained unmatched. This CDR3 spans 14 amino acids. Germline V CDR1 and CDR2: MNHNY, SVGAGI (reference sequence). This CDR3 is CASSYFGQGEKLFF. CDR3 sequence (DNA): TGTGCCAGCAGTTACTTTGGACAGGGTGAAAAACTGTTTTTT.

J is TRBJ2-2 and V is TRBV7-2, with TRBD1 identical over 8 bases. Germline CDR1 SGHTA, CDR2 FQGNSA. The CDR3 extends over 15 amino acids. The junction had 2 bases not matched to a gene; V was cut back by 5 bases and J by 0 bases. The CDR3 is CASSPQGANTGELFF. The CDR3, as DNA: TGTGCCAGCAGCCCACAGGGGGCGAACACCGGGGAGCTGTTTTTT.

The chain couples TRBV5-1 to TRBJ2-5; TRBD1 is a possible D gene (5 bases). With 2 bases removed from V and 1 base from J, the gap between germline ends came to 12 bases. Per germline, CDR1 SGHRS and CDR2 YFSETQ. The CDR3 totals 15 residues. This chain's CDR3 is CASSLALTVQETQYF. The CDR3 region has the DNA TGCGCCAGCAGCTTAGCTTTGACAGTCCAAGAGACCCAGTACTTC.

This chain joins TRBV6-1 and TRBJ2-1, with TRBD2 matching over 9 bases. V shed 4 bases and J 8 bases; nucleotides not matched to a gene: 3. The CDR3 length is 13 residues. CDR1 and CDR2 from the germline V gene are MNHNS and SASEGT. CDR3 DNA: TGTGCCAGCAGTGGACTAGCGGCGTATGAGCAGTTCTTC. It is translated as CASSGLAAYEQFF.

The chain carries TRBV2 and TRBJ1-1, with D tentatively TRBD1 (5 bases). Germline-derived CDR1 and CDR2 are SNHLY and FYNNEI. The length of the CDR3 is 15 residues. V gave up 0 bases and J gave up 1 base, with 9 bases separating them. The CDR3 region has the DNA TGTGCCAGCAGTGAAGCGAGGGGCCCGAACACTGAAGCTTTCTTT. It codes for CASSEARGPNTEAFF. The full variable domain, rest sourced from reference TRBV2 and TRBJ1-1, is EPEVTQTPSHQVTQMGQEVILRCVPISNHLYFYWYRQILGQKVEFLVSFYNNEISEKSEIFDDQFSVERPDGSNFTLKIRSTKLEDSAMYFCASSEARGPNTEAFFGQGTRLTVV.

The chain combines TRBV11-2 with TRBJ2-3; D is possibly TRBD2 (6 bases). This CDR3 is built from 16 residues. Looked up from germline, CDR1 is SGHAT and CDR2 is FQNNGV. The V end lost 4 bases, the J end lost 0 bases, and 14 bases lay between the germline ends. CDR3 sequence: CASSWAGRGSTDTQYF. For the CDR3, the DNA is TGTGCCAGCAGCTGGGCGGGGCGGGGAAGCACAGATACGCAGTATTTT.